These T cell receptor beta chains were read from a single sample in a study of response to subunit inactivated influenza vaccine. Via MiXCR, TCRdb re-called the RT-PCR reads, giving one row per CDR3 protein. The top ten clones hold approximately 12% of a sample with 450,000 to 600,000 distinct CDR3 sequences, less than 8% of them seen once. The material sequenced was PBMCs from blood, taken around 2 years after vaccination. The source is a man aged 50 to 69 who received an inactivated influenza vaccine. Each CDR3 is given with its conserved first and last residue. Each record gives: D gene, J gene, V gene, clone size, CDR3 protein, CDR3 DNA. A D gene is named only where the DNA matches it firmly. Some rows mark clone size as missing; the rest say once, few, many or name a class of expanded clone.

TRBD2 TRBJ2-1 TRBV9 - CASSAGLAGSNEQFF TGTGCCAGCAGCGCGGGACTAGCGGGAAGCAATGAGCAGTTCTTC
TRBD1 TRBJ1-1 TRBV20-1 few CSARDLTGTGWNTEAFF TGCAGTGCTAGAGATCTAACGGGGACAGGATGGAACACTGAAGCTTTCTTT
TRBD2 TRBJ2-1 TRBV20-1 few CSASGGALNEQFF TGCAGTGCTAGCGGGGGGGCCCTCAATGAGCAGTTCTTC
- TRBJ2-3 TRBV20-1 few CSAPVQGFTDTQYF TGCAGTGCCCCAGTACAGGGATTCACAGATACGCAGTATTTT
TRBD2 TRBJ2-2 TRBV3-1 - CASSQSGSGHGELFF TGTGCCAGCAGCCAAAGCGGGAGTGGCCACGGGGAGCTGTTTTTT
TRBD1 TRBJ2-7 TRBV7-2 many CASSSPGQSNEQYF TGTGCCAGCAGCTCCCCGGGACAGAGTAACGAGCAGTACTTC
TRBD2 TRBJ2-1 TRBV6-1 many CASTSGGNSYNEQFF TGTGCCAGCACCTCGGGGGGGAACTCCTACAATGAGCAGTTCTTC
- TRBJ2-5 TRBV5-1 many CASSLVEYQETQYF TGCGCCAGCAGCTTGGTGGAGTACCAAGAGACCCAGTACTTC
- TRBJ1-2 TRBV3-1 many CASSQDHGLGGYTF TGTGCCAGCAGCCAAGATCACGGATTAGGGGGCTACACCTTC
- TRBJ1-1 TRBV27 many CASSKLQVTEAFF TGTGCCAGCAGTAAACTACAGGTAACTGAAGCTTTCTTT
- TRBJ2-3 TRBV6-4 many CASSEMGRTDTQYF TGTGCCAGCAGTGAAATGGGGAGGACAGATACGCAGTATTTT
TRBD2 TRBJ2-5 TRBV7-2 few CASSRRTSGGLETQYF TGTGCCAGCAGCCGCCGGACTAGCGGGGGTTTAGAGACCCAGTACTTC
TRBD2 TRBJ2-3 TRBV4-3 - CASSQGTSATDTQYF TGCGCCAGCAGCCAAGGAACTAGCGCCACAGATACGCAGTATTTT
- TRBJ2-1 TRBV6-5 few CASSYAGGPYNEQFF TGTGCCAGCAGTTACGCTGGAGGGCCCTACAATGAGCAGTTCTTC
- TRBJ1-5 TRBV18 many CASSPGARSSNQPQHF TGTGCCAGCTCACCAGGTGCTAGAAGTTCCAATCAGCCCCAGCATTTT
TRBD1 TRBJ2-1 TRBV7-8 many CASSRRDRDYNEQFF TGTGCCAGCAGCCGTCGGGACAGGGACTACAATGAGCAGTTCTTC
- TRBJ2-5 TRBV7-9 few CASSPLEEETQYF TGTGCCAGCAGCCCACTGGAGGAAGAGACCCAGTACTTC
- TRBJ2-3 TRBV30 - CARGRGTDTQYF TGTGCTCGAGGGCGGGGCACAGATACGCAGTATTTT
TRBD1 TRBJ1-5 TRBV5-6 few CASSLLDRAGQPQHF TGTGCCAGCAGCTTGTTGGACAGGGCAGGGCAGCCCCAGCATTTT
- TRBJ2-7 TRBV12-3/TRBV12-4 few CASSIWYEQYF TGTGCCAGCTCGATATGGTACGAGCAGTACTTC
- TRBJ2-4 TRBV20-1 - CSAKSWGNENIQYF TGCAGTGCCAAGAGTTGGGGGAATGAAAACATTCAGTACTTC
- TRBJ2-1 TRBV27 - CASSLASLYNEQFF TGTGCCAGCAGTTTAGCTAGCCTCTACAATGAGCAGTTCTTC
- TRBJ2-3 TRBV20-1 many CSARDSWGEAGSDTQYF TGCAGTGCTAGAGATTCTTGGGGGGAGGCTGGATCAGATACGCAGTATTTT
- TRBJ1-2 TRBV29-1 few CSVTPGNNYGYTF TGCAGCGTTACCCCAGGGAATAACTATGGCTACACCTTC
- TRBJ1-1 TRBV25-1 few CASSGLPGAKAFF TGTGCCAGCAGTGGCCTCCCGGGGGCGAAAGCTTTCTTT
TRBD1 TRBJ2-3 TRBV9 - CASSAITGGGGDTQYF TGTGCCAGCAGCGCGATAACAGGGGGCGGGGGAGATACGCAGTATTTT
TRBD1 TRBJ2-7 TRBV15 many CATSRGTGGKGEQYF TGTGCCACCAGCAGAGGGACAGGGGGAAAGGGGGAGCAGTACTTC
- TRBJ2-7 TRBV10-1 few CASSDYRGPTYEQYF TGCGCCAGCAGTGACTATCGGGGGCCAACCTACGAGCAGTACTTC
TRBD1 TRBJ2-7 TRBV29-1 few CSVETGTGSYEQYF TGCAGCGTTGAAACCGGGACAGGGTCCTACGAGCAGTACTTC
- TRBJ2-2 TRBV7-2 few CASSLGLRQGTGELFF TGTGCCAGCAGCTTAGGATTGAGGCAGGGCACCGGGGAGCTGTTTTTT
- TRBJ2-2 TRBV18 - CASSPSGAGNTGELFF TGTGCCAGCTCACCATCGGGCGCGGGTAACACCGGGGAGCTGTTTTTT
TRBD2 TRBJ2-3 TRBV4-3 - CASSQDSGGGAPDTQYF TGCGCCAGCAGCCAAGATTCGGGCGGGGGGGCCCCAGATACGCAGTATTTT
TRBD1 TRBJ2-7 TRBV20-1 - CSAHPMDRGIYEQYF TGCAGTGCTCACCCGATGGACAGGGGGATTTACGAGCAGTACTTC
TRBD1 TRBJ1-1 TRBV7-6 - CASSLSSGTGAFF TGTGCCAGCAGCTTATCTTCCGGGACAGGAGCTTTCTTT
- TRBJ2-7 TRBV11-2 few CASSLGFGTTLYEQYF TGTGCCAGCAGCTTGGGGTTTGGGACAACTCTCTACGAGCAGTACTTC
- TRBJ2-1 TRBV29-1 many CSVGIDTYNEQFF TGCAGCGTTGGTATAGATACCTACAATGAGCAGTTCTTC
TRBD2 TRBJ2-1 TRBV6-5 many CASSSPRLAGHNEQFF TGTGCCAGCAGTTCCCCTAGACTAGCGGGCCACAATGAGCAGTTCTTC
- TRBJ2-5 TRBV19 - CASSNRRTKETQYF TGTGCCAGTAGTAACCGACGGACGAAAGAGACCCAGTACTTC
TRBD2 TRBJ2-7 TRBV6-1 - CASSQGLAGVPYEQYF TGTGCCAGCAGTCAAGGTTTAGCGGGAGTCCCCTACGAGCAGTACTTC
- TRBJ2-7 TRBV30 few CAWSVSLEQYF TGTGCCTGGAGTGTTTCCCTCGAGCAGTACTTC
TRBD2 TRBJ2-5 TRBV20-1 few CSAERGLAEETQYF TGCAGTGCCGAACGGGGACTAGCGGAAGAGACCCAGTACTTC
- TRBJ2-1 TRBV7-3 - CASSEGPHNEQFF TGTGCCAGCAGCGAGGGACCCCACAATGAGCAGTTCTTC
- TRBJ2-7 TRBV11-2 - CASSSPGATYEQYF TGTGCCAGCAGCTCCCCGGGGGCCACCTACGAGCAGTACTTC
- TRBJ2-5 TRBV5-1 many CASSLDRPKETQYF TGCGCCAGCAGCTTGGACAGGCCAAAAGAGACCCAGTACTTC
TRBD1 TRBJ2-5 TRBV18 - CASCRGPQETQYF TGTGCCAGCTGCAGGGGGCCGCAAGAGACCCAGTACTTC
- TRBJ2-1 TRBV29-1 few CSVEGDFAGSSYNEQFF TGCAGCGTTGAGGGCGATTTTGCGGGGAGCTCCTACAATGAGCAGTTCTTC
- TRBJ2-3 TRBV2 - CASSDRFYRGSTDTQYF TGTGCCAGCAGTGATCGGTTTTATCGGGGGAGCACAGATACGCAGTATTTT
- TRBJ2-1 TRBV9 few CASSPQEVYNEQFF TGTGCCAGCAGCCCCCAGGAAGTGTACAATGAGCAGTTCTTC
- TRBJ2-7 TRBV6-6 - CASSPHGGEQYF TGTGCCAGCAGTCCTCACGGGGGCGAGCAGTACTTC
- TRBJ1-6 TRBV28 - CASTIYNSPLHF TGTGCCAGCACTATCTATAATTCACCCCTCCACTTT
TRBD1 TRBJ1-6 TRBV6-1 many CASSTGDRGPESPLHF TGTGCCAGCAGCACCGGGGACAGGGGGCCAGAATCACCCCTCCACTTT
- TRBJ2-1 TRBV12-3/TRBV12-4 many CASSPGHSSYNEQFF TGTGCCAGCAGTCCCGGGCACAGCTCCTACAATGAGCAGTTCTTC
- TRBJ2-1 TRBV9 - CASSVVPGSGNEQFF TGTGCCAGCAGCGTAGTACCGGGTTCAGGGAATGAGCAGTTCTTC